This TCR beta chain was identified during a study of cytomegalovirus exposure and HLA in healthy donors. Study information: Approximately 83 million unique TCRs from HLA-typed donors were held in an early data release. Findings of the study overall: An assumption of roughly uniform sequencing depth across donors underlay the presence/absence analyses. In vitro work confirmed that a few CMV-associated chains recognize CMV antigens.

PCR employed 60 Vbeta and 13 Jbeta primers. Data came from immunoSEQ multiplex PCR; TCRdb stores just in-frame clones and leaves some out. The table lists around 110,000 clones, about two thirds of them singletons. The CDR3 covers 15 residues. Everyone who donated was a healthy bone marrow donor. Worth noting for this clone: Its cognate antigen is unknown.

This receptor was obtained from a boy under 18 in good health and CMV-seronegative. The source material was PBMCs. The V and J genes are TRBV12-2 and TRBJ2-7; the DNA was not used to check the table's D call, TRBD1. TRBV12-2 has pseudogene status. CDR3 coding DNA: TGTGCAAGTCGCTTATGCCGACAGTCCACCTACGAGCAGTACTTC. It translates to CASRLCRQSTYEQYF.